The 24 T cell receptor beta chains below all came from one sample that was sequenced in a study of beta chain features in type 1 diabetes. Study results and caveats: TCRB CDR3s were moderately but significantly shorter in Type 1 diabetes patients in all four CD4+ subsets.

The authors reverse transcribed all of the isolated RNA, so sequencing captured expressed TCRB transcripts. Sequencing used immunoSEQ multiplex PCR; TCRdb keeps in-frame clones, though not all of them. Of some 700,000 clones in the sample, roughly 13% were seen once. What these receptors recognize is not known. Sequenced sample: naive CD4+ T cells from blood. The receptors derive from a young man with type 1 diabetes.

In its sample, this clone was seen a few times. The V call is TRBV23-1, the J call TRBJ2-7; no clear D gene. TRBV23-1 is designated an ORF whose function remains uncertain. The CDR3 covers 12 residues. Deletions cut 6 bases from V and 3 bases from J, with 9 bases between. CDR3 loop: CASRRIVYEQYF. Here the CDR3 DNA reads TGCGCCAGCAGAAGGATAGTCTACGAGCAGTACTTC.

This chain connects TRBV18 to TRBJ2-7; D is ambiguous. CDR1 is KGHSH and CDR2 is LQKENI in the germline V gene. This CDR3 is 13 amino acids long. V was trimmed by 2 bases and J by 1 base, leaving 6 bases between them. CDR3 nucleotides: TGTGCCAGCTCACCAGGGGTGTCCTACGAGCAGTACTTC. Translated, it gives CASSPGVSYEQYF.

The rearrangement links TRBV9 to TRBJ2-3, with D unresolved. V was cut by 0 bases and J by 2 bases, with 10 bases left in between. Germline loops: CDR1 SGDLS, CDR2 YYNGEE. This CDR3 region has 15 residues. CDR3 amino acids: CASSVGHGHTDTQYF. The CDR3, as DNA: TGTGCCAGCAGCGTAGGGCACGGCCACACAGATACGCAGTATTTT.

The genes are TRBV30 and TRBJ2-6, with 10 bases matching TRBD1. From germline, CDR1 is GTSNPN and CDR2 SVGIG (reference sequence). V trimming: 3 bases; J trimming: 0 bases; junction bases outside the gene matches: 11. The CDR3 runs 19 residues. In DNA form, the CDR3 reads TGTGCCTGGAGCAAAAAAGGACAGGGGGTCTTCTCTGGGGCCAACGTCCTGACTTTC. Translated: CAWSKKGQGVFSGANVLTF. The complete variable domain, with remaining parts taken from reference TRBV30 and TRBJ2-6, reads SQTIHQWPATLVQPVGSPLSLECTVEGTSNPNLYWYRQAAGRGLQLLFYSVGIGQISSEVPQNLSASRPQDRQFILSSKKLLLSDSGFYLCAWSKKGQGVFSGANVLTFGAGSRLTVL.

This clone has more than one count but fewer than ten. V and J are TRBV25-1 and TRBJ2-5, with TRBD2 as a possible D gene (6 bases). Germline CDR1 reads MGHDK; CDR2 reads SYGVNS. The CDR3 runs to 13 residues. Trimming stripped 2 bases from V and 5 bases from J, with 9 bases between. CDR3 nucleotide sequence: TGTGCCAGCAGTGAAGTTGGGGGGGAGACCCAGTACTTC. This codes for CASSEVGGETQYF. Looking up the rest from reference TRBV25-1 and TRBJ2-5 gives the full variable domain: EADIYQTPRYLVIGTGKKITLECSQTMGHDKMYWYQQDPGMELHLIHYSYGVNSTEKGDLSSESTVSRIRTEHFPLTLESARPSHTSQYLCASSEVGGETQYFGPGTRLLVL.

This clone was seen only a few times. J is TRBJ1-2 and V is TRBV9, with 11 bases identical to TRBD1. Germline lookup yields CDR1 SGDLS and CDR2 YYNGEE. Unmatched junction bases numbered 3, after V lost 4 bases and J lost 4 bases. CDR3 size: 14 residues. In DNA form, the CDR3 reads TGTGCCAGCAGCCCGGGACAGGGGGGCTATGGCTACACCTTC. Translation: CASSPGQGGYGYTF.

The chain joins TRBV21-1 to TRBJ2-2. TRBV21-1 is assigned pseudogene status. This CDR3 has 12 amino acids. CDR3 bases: TGTGCCAGTCCACGTCCCTCCGGGGAGCTGTTTTTT. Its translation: CASPRPSGELFF.

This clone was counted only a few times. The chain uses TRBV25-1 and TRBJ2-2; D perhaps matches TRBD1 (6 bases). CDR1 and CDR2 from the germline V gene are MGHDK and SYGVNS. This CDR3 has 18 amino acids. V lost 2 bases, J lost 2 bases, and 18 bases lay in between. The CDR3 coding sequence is TGTGCCAGCAGTGAACTCCACCCCGCCGGGACAAACACCGGGGAGCTGTTTTTT. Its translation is CASSELHPAGTNTGELFF.

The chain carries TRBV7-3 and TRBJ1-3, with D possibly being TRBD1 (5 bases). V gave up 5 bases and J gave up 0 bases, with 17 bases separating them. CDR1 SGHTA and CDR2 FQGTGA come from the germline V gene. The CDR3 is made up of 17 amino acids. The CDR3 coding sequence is TGTGCCAGCAGCCCATCAATGGGGGGAAGCTCTGGAAACACCATATATTTT. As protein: CASSPSMGGSSGNTIYF.

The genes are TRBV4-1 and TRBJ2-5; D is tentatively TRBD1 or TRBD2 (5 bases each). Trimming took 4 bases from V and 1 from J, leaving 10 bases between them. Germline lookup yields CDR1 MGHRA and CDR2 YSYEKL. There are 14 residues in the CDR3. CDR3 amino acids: CASSLRGSQETQYF. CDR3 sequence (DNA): TGCGCCAGCAGCCTGAGGGGCAGCCAAGAGACCCAGTACTTC.

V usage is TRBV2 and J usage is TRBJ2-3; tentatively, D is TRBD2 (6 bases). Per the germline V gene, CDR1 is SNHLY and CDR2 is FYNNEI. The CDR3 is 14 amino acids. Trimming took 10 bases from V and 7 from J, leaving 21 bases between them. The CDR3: CAIQLATHTNTQYF. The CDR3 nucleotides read TGTGCCATCCAACTAGCCACACACACGAATACGCAGTATTTT.

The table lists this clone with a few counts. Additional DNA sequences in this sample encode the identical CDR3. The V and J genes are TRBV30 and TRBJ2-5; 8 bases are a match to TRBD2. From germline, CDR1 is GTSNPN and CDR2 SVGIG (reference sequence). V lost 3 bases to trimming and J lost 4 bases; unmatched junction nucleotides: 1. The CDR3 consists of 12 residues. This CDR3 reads CAWSGGGETQYF. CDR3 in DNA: TGTGCCTGGAGCGGGGGGGGAGAGACCCAGTACTTC.

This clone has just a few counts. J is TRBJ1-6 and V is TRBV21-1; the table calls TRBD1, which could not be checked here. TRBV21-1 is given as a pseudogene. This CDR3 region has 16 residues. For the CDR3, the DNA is TGTGCCAGCAGCAAAAATCAGTCAAACAGGAATTCACCCCTCCACTTT. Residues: CASSKNQSNRNSPLHF.

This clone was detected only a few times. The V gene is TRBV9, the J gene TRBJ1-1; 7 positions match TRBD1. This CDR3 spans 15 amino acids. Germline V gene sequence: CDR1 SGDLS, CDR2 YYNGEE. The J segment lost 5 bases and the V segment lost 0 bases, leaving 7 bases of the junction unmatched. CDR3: CASSVDGTVVTEAFF. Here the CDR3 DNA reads TGTGCCAGCAGCGTAGACGGGACAGTTGTGACTGAAGCTTTCTTT.

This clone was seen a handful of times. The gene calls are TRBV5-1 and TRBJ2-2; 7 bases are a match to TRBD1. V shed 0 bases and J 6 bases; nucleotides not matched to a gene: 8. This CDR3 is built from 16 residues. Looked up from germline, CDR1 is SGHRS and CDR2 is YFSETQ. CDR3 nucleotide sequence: TGCGCCAGCAGCTTGGGTCTGACAGGGCCCGCCGGGGAGCTGTTTTTT. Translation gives CASSLGLTGPAGELFF.

Here the CDR3 DNA reads TGTGCCATCAGTGTAGACAGGGATGGGTACGAGCAGTACTTC. Protein product: CAISVDRDGYEQYF. This chain joins TRBV10-3 and TRBJ2-7; 7 bases are shared with TRBD1. Germline V gene lookup returns CDR1 ENHRY and CDR2 SYGVKD. V shed 4 bases, J shed 4 bases, and the junction held 7 bases outside the gene matches. The CDR3 has 14 residues.

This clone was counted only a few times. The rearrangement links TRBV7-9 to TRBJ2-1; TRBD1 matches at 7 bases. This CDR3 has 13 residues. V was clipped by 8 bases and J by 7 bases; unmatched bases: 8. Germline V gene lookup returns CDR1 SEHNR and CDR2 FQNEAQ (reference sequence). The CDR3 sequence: CASRRDSWNEQFF. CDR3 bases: TGTGCCAGCCGCCGGGACAGTTGGAATGAGCAGTTCTTC.

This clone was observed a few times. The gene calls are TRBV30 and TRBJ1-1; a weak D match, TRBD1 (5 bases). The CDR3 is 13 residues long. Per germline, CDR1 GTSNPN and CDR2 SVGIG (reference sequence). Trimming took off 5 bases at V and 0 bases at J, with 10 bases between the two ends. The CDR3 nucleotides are TGTGCCTGGGGACACCTAGTGAACACTGAAGCTTTCTTT. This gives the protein CAWGHLVNTEAFF.

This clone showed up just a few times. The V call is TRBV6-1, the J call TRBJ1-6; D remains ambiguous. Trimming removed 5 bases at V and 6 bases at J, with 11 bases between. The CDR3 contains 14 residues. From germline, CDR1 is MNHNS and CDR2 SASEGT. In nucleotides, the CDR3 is TGTGCCAGCAGTACCCGGATTAGTAATTCACCCCTCCACTTT. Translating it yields CASSTRISNSPLHF.

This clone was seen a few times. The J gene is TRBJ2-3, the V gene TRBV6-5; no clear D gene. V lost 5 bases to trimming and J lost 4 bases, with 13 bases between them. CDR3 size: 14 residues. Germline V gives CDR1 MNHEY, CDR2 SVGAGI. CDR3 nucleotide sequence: TGTGCCAGCAGTCCCATCCTTGATCCAGATACGCAGTATTTT. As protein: CASSPILDPDTQYF.

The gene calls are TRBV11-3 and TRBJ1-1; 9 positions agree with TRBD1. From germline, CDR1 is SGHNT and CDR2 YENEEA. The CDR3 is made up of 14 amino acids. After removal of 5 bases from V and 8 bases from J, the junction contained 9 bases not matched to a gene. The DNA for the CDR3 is TGTGCCAGCAGCCATTATACAGGGGGCAGAGAAGCTTTCTTT. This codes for CASSHYTGGREAFF.

CDR3 sequence reads: CASSNKRAGTLNYGYTF. The DNA of the CDR3 is TGCGCCAGCAGCAATAAACGAGCAGGGACCTTGAACTATGGCTACACCTTC. This chain uses TRBV4-1 with TRBJ1-2; D possibly corresponds to TRBD1 (5 bases). The germline V and J ends were trimmed by 5 bases and 2 bases, with 21 bases remaining between them. The germline V gene has CDR1 MGHRA and CDR2 YSYEKL. This CDR3 comprises 17 residues.

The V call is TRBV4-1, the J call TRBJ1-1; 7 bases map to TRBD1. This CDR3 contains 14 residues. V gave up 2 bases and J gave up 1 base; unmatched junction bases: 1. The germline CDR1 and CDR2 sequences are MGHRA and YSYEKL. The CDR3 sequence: CASSQRDRNTEAFF. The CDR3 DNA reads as TGCGCCAGCAGCCAACGGGACAGGAACACTGAAGCTTTCTTT.

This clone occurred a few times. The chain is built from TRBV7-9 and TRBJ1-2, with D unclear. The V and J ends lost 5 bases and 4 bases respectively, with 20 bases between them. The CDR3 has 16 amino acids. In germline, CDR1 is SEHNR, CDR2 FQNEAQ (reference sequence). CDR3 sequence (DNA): TGTGCCAGCAGCACCTCTACTAGGGCAAGTACCTATGGCTACACCTTC. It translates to CASSTSTRASTYGYTF.